The 31 T cell receptor beta chains below come from one sample, sequenced in a study of CD8+ T cells in alopecia areata. This sample's treatment: oral pan-JAK inhibitor, 5-10 mg twice daily. RNA was isolated and reverse transcribed to cDNA, the sequencing template. Sequenced by immunoSEQ multiplex PCR; TCRdb stores in-frame clones only, minus some. The table records around 300,000 clones, about 62% of them present only once. This specimen was CD4+ T cells sorted from blood, taken at approximately week 51, from a patient treated with tofacitinib. The receptors here all came from a human donor with alopecia areata.

A note on this clone: The identical CDR3 is also encoded by other nucleotide sequences in the sample. The J gene is TRBJ2-5, the V gene TRBV18; D is undetermined. Trimming took off 4 bases at V and 1 base at J, with 1 base between the two ends. Germline V gene lookup returns CDR1 KGHSH and CDR2 LQKENI. The CDR3 is 11 amino acids. CDR3 amino acids: CASSLQETQYF. In nucleotides, the CDR3 is TGTGCCAGCTCACTCCAAGAGACCCAGTACTTC.

The chain joins TRBV27 to TRBJ2-1; 10 bases agree with TRBD2. CDR1 and CDR2 (germline): MNHEY, SMNVEV (reference sequence). J gave up 4 bases and V 3 bases, and 9 bases lay outside the gene matches. CDR3 size: 17 residues. CDR3 sequence reads: CASSFDSSGGVYNEQFF. The CDR3 DNA sequence: TGTGCCAGCAGTTTTGATTCTAGCGGGGGAGTATACAATGAGCAGTTCTTC.

The rearrangement links TRBV2 to TRBJ1-1; 10 nucleotides match TRBD1. Germline V lookup: CDR1 SNHLY, CDR2 FYNNEI. Unmatched junction bases numbered 2, after V lost 3 bases and J lost 4 bases. There are 14 residues in the CDR3. This chain's CDR3 is CASSEDRGSTEAFF. The CDR3 DNA reads as TGTGCCAGCAGTGAGGACAGGGGGTCCACTGAAGCTTTCTTT.

The table lists this clone with a count of one. The V and J genes are TRBV13 and TRBJ2-7; 7 bases agree with TRBD1. The V and J ends lost 6 bases and 1 base, in that order; junction bases with no gene match: 6. The germline V gene has CDR1 PRHDT and CDR2 FYEKMQ (reference sequence). The CDR3 covers 14 residues. The CDR3 DNA reads TGTGCCAGCAGGCAGGGCAGGGGGTCCTACGAGCAGTACTTC. Protein sequence: CASRQGRGSYEQYF. The full variable domain, with the rest looked up from reference TRBV13 and TRBJ2-7, is AAGVIQSPRHLIKEKRETATLKCYPIPRHDTVYWYQQGPGQDPQFLISFYEKMQSDKGSIPDRFSAQQFSDYHSELNMSSLELGDSALYFCASRQGRGSYEQYFGPGTRLTVT.

The table lists this clone with a few counts. This sequence joins TRBV5-6 and TRBJ2-2; tentative D call: TRBD2 (5 bases). Germline-derived CDR1 and CDR2 are SGHDT and YYEEEE. This CDR3 is 14 amino acids long. V shed 1 base and J shed 6 bases, with 10 bases lying between them. For the CDR3, the DNA is TGTGCCAGCAGCTTGACTAGTGGGTCCGGGGAGCTGTTTTTT. Translated: CASSLTSGSGELFF.

Turning to this clone: Distinct nucleotide sequences in the sample also encode this CDR3. This rearrangement joins TRBV30 to TRBJ1-2; D gene unclear. The CDR3 length is 11 residues. Trimming shortened V by 1 base and J by 5 bases, and 5 bases separated the two germline ends. Germline V gives CDR1 GTSNPN, CDR2 SVGIG (reference sequence). CDR3 in amino acids: CAWSGSYGYTF. Here the CDR3 DNA reads TGTGCCTGGAGTGGTTCATATGGCTACACCTTC. The whole variable domain, filled in from reference TRBV30 and TRBJ1-2, reads SQTIHQWPATLVQPVGSPLSLECTVEGTSNPNLYWYRQAAGRGLQLLFYSVGIGQISSEVPQNLSASRPQDRQFILSSKKLLLSDSGFYLCAWSGSYGYTFGSGTRLTVV.

This sequence joins TRBV30 and TRBJ1-6; D ambiguous. This CDR3 contains 13 residues. V lost 0 bases and J lost 4, with 4 bases in between. Germline CDR1 GTSNPN, CDR2 SVGIG (reference sequence). This CDR3 is CAWSVAYNSPLHF. DNA for the CDR3: TGTGCCTGGAGTGTAGCGTATAATTCACCCCTCCACTTT.

This clone appeared a few times. The rearrangement links TRBV5-1 to TRBJ2-7, with 8 bases aligning to TRBD1. The V gene's germline CDR1 is SGHRS and CDR2 YFSETQ. This CDR3 region has 15 residues. The junction had 5 bases not matched to a gene; V was cut back by 3 bases and J by 0 bases. The CDR3 DNA sequence: TGCGCCAGCAGCTGGACCGGGACAGGCTCCTACGAGCAGTACTTC. Residues: CASSWTGTGSYEQYF.

The V and J genes are TRBV7-2 and TRBJ1-2; no reliable D call. The V gene's germline CDR1 is SGHTA and CDR2 FQGNSA. V lost 7 bases to trimming and J lost 2 bases, with 5 bases between them. CDR3 size: 11 residues. The CDR3 sequence is CASTNNYGYTF. The CDR3 DNA follows: TGTGCCAGCACCAACAACTATGGCTACACCTTC.

V usage is TRBV6-6 and J usage is TRBJ1-1; no clear D gene. Germline CDR1 and CDR2: MNHNY and SVGAGI (reference sequence). The CDR3 sequence is 12 residues long. Trimming stripped 6 bases from V and 5 bases from J, with 10 bases between. The chain's CDR3 is CASSREATEAFF. The CDR3 DNA is TGTGCCAGCAGCAGAGAAGCTACTGAAGCTTTCTTT.

This clone was recorded once. The chain links TRBV30 to TRBJ1-5, with D hard to call. Germline V gene data show CDR1 as GTSNPN and CDR2 as SVGIG (reference sequence). The CDR3 runs 13 residues. V was pared by 4 bases and J by 6 bases, with 13 bases between. CDR3 nucleotide sequence: TGTGCCTGGACCAACGCCGGAGGTCAGCCCCAGCATTTT. Its protein product is CAWTNAGGQPQHF.

The rearrangement links TRBV6-5 to TRBJ2-5; D is possibly TRBD2 (7 bases). Germline V gene data show CDR1 as MNHEY and CDR2 as SVGAGI. This CDR3 region has 14 residues. Trimming left V 6 bases short and J 5 bases short, with 16 bases between. The CDR3 reads CASSPQGGEETQYF. In DNA form, the CDR3 reads TGTGCCAGCAGCCCCCAAGGGGGGGAGGAGACCCAGTACTTC.

The genes are TRBV7-3 and TRBJ2-3; unclear D gene. Germline lookup yields CDR1 SGHTA and CDR2 FQGTGA. The V end was cut by 2 bases, the J end by 4 bases, with 10 bases between. This CDR3 comprises 14 residues. CDR3 protein: CASSLAQLSDTQYF. Written as DNA, the CDR3 is TGTGCCAGCAGCTTAGCCCAGCTCTCAGATACGCAGTATTTT.

The table lists this clone with a few counts. V gene TRBV6-5 combines with J gene TRBJ2-7; D perhaps matches TRBD2 (5 bases). This CDR3 has 13 amino acids. Germline V gene data show CDR1 as MNHEY and CDR2 as SVGAGI. V lost 6 bases to trimming and J lost 4 bases, with 13 bases between them. The CDR3 region has the DNA TGTGCCAGCAGCCGCGGGTTGGGGTACGAGCAGTACTTC. This translates into CASSRGLGYEQYF.

The genes are TRBV30 and TRBJ1-5; D is unclear. The V end lost 3 bases, the J end lost 3 bases, and 9 bases lay between the germline ends. Germline assignment: CDR1 GTSNPN and CDR2 SVGIG (reference sequence). The CDR3 loop spans 13 amino acids. In DNA, the CDR3 is TGTGCCTGGAGGGGAACAGCCAATCAGCCCCAGCATTTT. This sequence encodes CAWRGTANQPQHF.

This clone has a handful of counts. The V call is TRBV29-1, the J call TRBJ2-1; 9 bases align to TRBD1. Germline V CDR1 and CDR2: SQVTM, ANQGSEA. The CDR3 has 13 residues. With V trimmed by 7 bases and J by 6 bases, 7 bases remained unmatched. The CDR3 here is CSGGTGWINEQFF. CDR3 nucleotides: TGCAGCGGGGGGACAGGGTGGATCAATGAGCAGTTCTTC.

The genes are TRBV2 and TRBJ1-5; D is unclear. This CDR3 region has 12 residues. Germline lookup yields CDR1 SNHLY and CDR2 FYNNEI. V was cut by 2 bases and J by 8 bases, with 7 bases left in between. The DNA of the CDR3 is TGTGCCAGCAGTGAACGCGGGGAGCCCCAGCATTTT. Translating gives CASSERGEPQHF.

This chain connects TRBV6-5 to TRBJ2-1, with TRBD1 as a possible D gene (5 bases). The V end lost 5 bases, the J end lost 6 bases, and 11 bases lay between the germline ends. CDR3 length: 13 residues. CDR1 MNHEY and CDR2 SVGAGI come from the germline V gene. The CDR3 reads CASSTQESNEQFF. The CDR3 nucleotides read TGTGCCAGCAGTACACAGGAATCCAATGAGCAGTTCTTC.

This chain joins TRBV30 and TRBJ2-7; tentatively, D is TRBD2 (5 bases). The CDR3 is 12 residues long. V was trimmed by 3 bases and J by 0 bases, leaving 6 bases between them. Germline V gene sequence: CDR1 GTSNPN, CDR2 SVGIG (reference sequence). The CDR3 DNA reads as TGTGCCTGGAGCCGGGACTCCTACGAGCAGTACTTC. The encoded protein is CAWSRDSYEQYF.

This clone has a handful of counts. The chain recombines TRBV9 with TRBJ2-1; 7 nucleotides line up with TRBD1. Germline V gives CDR1 SGDLS, CDR2 YYNGEE. J was trimmed by 6 bases and V by 0 bases; bases with no gene match: 9. The CDR3 is 16 residues long. CDR3 nucleotide sequence: TGTGCCAGCAGCGTAGCTTCTTGGACAGGCGGCAATGAGCAGTTCTTC. As protein: CASSVASWTGGNEQFF.

This chain connects TRBV7-2 to TRBJ2-3; 10 bases match TRBD2. The J segment lost 4 bases and the V segment lost 3 bases, leaving 4 bases of the junction unmatched. The CDR3 length is 15 residues. The germline V gene encodes CDR1 SGHTA and CDR2 FQGNSA. In DNA, the CDR3 is TGTGCCAGCAGCTTTGTTCTAGCGGGGGCAGATACGCAGTATTTT. Encoded protein: CASSFVLAGADTQYF.

The sample holds one count of this clone. The chain couples TRBV29-1 to TRBJ1-1, with D unclear. CDR3 size: 10 residues. Per the germline V gene, CDR1 is SQVTM and CDR2 is ANQGSEA. V was shortened by 4 bases and J by 10 bases, with 10 bases between the two germline ends. The CDR3 reads CSVVDAGAFF. For the CDR3, the DNA is TGCAGCGTTGTAGACGCGGGAGCTTTCTTT.

This clone has only a few counts. The chain links TRBV27 to TRBJ2-6; D is possibly TRBD1 (6 bases). This CDR3 is built from 18 residues. CDR1 MNHEY and CDR2 SMNVEV come from the germline V gene (reference sequence). The V end lost 6 bases, the J end lost 1 base, and 19 bases lay between the germline ends. CDR3 coding DNA: TGTGCCAGCAGCACATTACAGGGATCTAGGTCTGGGGCCAACGTCCTGACTTTC. Protein: CASSTLQGSRSGANVLTF.

The chain couples TRBV5-1 to TRBJ2-3; D gene uncertain. The CDR3 totals 13 residues. Trimming took 2 bases from V and 0 from J, leaving 4 bases between them. Germline CDR1 is SGHRS and CDR2 is YFSETQ. CDR3 sequence reads: CASSFISTDTQYF. The CDR3 DNA follows: TGCGCCAGCAGCTTTATTAGCACAGATACGCAGTATTTT. Using reference TRBV5-1 and TRBJ2-3 for the parts outside the CDR3, the full variable domain is KAGVTQTPRYLIKTRGQQVTLSCSPISGHRSVSWYQQTPGQGLQFLFEYFSETQRNKGNFPGRFSGRQFSNSRSEMNVSTLELGDSALYLCASSFISTDTQYFGPGTRLTVL.

This chain uses TRBV4-1 with TRBJ1-1, with D maybe TRBD1 (5 bases). Trimming removed 4 bases from V and 0 bases from J, with 9 bases in between. The CDR3 extends over 14 amino acids. Germline V gene sequence: CDR1 MGHRA, CDR2 YSYEKL. CDR3 sequence (DNA): TGCGCCAGCAGCCGTACGACAGTGAACACTGAAGCTTTCTTT. Encoded protein: CASSRTTVNTEAFF.

This clone was seen only a few times. The rearrangement joins TRBV5-1 to TRBJ2-1, with D tentatively TRBD2 (6 bases). CDR1 is SGHRS, CDR2 YFSETQ, per germline. The CDR3 covers 13 residues. Trimming pared 9 bases from V and 1 base from J, leaving 11 bases between. The CDR3 DNA follows: TGCGCCACCCGCGGGACTTCCTACAATGAGCAGTTCTTC. Its protein is CATRGTSYNEQFF.

The rearrangement joins TRBV25-1 to TRBJ2-3; D is undetermined. This CDR3 is 13 amino acids long. Trimming cost V 4 bases and J 5 bases, with 10 bases left between them. Germline V gene sequence: CDR1 MGHDK, CDR2 SYGVNS. CDR3 nucleotides: TGTGCCAGCAGTGCTATAGGTAGAGATACGCAGTATTTT. Its translation is CASSAIGRDTQYF.

The chain combines TRBV5-1 with TRBJ1-2; TRBD1 matches at 7 bases. The CDR3 length is 13 residues. Germline CDR1 is SGHRS and CDR2 is YFSETQ. V dropped 0 bases and J dropped 4; count of bases not matched to a gene: 0. This CDR3 is CASSLEGAYGYTF. DNA for the CDR3: TGCGCCAGCAGCTTGGAGGGGGCCTATGGCTACACCTTC.

The chain links TRBV5-5 to TRBJ2-6; D not certain. The germline CDR1 and CDR2 sequences are SGHKS and YYEKEE (reference sequence). This CDR3 region has 14 residues. Trimming took off 2 bases at V and 0 bases at J, with 3 bases between the two ends. The CDR3 spells CASSFSSGANVLTF. CDR3 bases: TGTGCCAGCAGCTTCAGCTCTGGGGCCAACGTCCTGACTTTC.

This chain joins TRBV7-2 and TRBJ1-6; 7 positions agree with TRBD1. The CDR3 spans 14 residues. Germline lookup yields CDR1 SGHTA and CDR2 FQGNSA. The V segment lost 5 bases and the J segment 7 bases; nucleotides outside the gene matches: 5. For the CDR3, the DNA is TGTGCCAGCAGCCGGGGACAGCCAAATTCACCCCTCCACTTT. Translating it yields CASSRGQPNSPLHF. The full variable domain, in which reference TRBV7-2 and TRBJ1-6 provide the parts outside the CDR3, is GAGVSQSPSNKVTEKGKDVELRCDPISGHTALYWYRQSLGQGLEFLIYFQGNSAPDKSGLPSDRFSAERTGGSVSTLTIQRTQQEDSAVYLCASSRGQPNSPLHFGNGTRLTVT.

This clone has more than one count but fewer than ten. The rearrangement uses TRBV7-2 and TRBJ1-4; perhaps TRBD1 as D (6 bases). Germline CDR1 is SGHTA and CDR2 is FQGNSA. V gave up 5 bases and J gave up 1 base, with 14 bases separating them. The CDR3 extends over 16 amino acids. CDR3 coding DNA: TGTGCCAGCAGCCGACCCGAACAGGGAACTAATGAAAAACTGTTTTTT. This encodes CASSRPEQGTNEKLFF.